This T cell receptor beta chain was sequenced during a study of blood T cells in healthy people across ages. Overall study results and limits: Estimates of total diversity, which came from one million sequenced T cells, were considered to be underestimates. TCR beta diversity, measured per million T cells, fell in a roughly linear way with age. Researchers said unsorted PBMCs prevented a conclusive naive versus antigen-experienced comparison. Both naive CD4+ cell counts and diversity were greater in long-lived donors than in aged donors.

The CDR3 consists of 17 residues. The germline V gene encodes CDR1 LGHNA and CDR2 YSLEER. Trimming removed 0 bases from V and 1 base from J, with 13 bases in between. With a J-beta primer mix and a sample-barcoded 5' primer, a second PCR ran about 7 to 11 cycles. Each CDR3 protein is one row after TCRdb ran MiXCR on the 5' RACE reads. The sample lists approximately 730,000 distinct CDR3 sequences, roughly 47% occurring once. Turning to this clonotype: The antigen is not known.

The clonotype comes from a woman aged 55-69 years in good health. Sequenced: blood. This chain connects TRBV4-3 to TRBJ2-1; the D gene is possibly TRBD1 (5 bases). The CDR3 DNA follows: TGCGCCAGCAGCCAAGATAGGGGCCAGTATTCCTACAATGAGCAGTTCTTC. It translates to CASSQDRGQYSYNEQFF.